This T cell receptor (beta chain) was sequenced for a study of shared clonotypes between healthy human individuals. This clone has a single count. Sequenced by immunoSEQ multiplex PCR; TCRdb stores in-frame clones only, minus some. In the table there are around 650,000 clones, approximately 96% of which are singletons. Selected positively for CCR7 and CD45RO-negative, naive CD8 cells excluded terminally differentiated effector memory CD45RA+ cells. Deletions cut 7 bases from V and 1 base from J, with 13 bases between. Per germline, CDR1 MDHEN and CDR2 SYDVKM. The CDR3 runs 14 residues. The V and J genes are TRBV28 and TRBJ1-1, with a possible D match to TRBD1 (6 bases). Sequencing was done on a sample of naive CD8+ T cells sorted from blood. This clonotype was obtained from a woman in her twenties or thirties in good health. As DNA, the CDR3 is TGTGCCAGCAACTTACAGGGTCGGAACACTGAAGCTTTCTTT. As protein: CASNLQGRNTEAFF.